The clone carrying this TCR beta chain was counted only a few times. Its antigen is unidentified. A single record per CDR3 protein comes from TCRdb applying MiXCR to the RT-PCR reads. The repertoire holds roughly 650,000 distinct CDR3 sequences, with about a sixth as singletons. The data were obtained in a study of response to subunit inactivated influenza vaccine. Study outcomes and limitations: The authors suggested that every seasonal influenza vaccination recruits few new T cells.

The sequence was obtained from a man aged 45 to 65 who received an inactivated influenza vaccine. Sequencing was performed on PBMCs from blood, taken roughly 12 days after vaccination.

Here the CDR3 DNA reads TGCGCCAGCAGCCAAGATTACGGTCCCTACGAGCAGTACTTC. Translation: CASSQDYGPYEQYF. This rearrangement joins TRBV4-1 to TRBJ2-7, with D uncertain. The CDR3 extends over 14 amino acids. Trimming took 0 bases from V and 2 from J, leaving 8 bases between them. Germline CDR1 and CDR2: MGHRA and YSYEKL.